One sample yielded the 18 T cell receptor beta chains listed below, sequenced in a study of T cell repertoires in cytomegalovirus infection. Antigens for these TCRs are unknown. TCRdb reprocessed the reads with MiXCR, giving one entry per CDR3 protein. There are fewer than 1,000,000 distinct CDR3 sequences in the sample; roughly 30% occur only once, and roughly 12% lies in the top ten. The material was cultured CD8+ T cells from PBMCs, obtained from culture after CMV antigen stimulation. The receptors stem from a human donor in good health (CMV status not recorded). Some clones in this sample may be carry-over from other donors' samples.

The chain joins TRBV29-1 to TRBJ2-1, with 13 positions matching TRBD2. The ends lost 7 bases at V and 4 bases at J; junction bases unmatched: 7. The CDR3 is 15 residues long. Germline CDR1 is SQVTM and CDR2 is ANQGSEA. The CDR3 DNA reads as TGCAGCGCCGTGGGACTAGCGGGGAGGTACAATGAGCAGTTCTTC. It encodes CSAVGLAGRYNEQFF.

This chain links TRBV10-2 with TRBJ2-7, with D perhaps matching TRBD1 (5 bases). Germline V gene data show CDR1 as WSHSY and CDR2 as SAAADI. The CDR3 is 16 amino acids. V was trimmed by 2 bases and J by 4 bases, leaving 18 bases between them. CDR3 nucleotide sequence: TGCGCCAGCAGTGAGCAAAGTTTGGGGCGTGGGTACGAGCAGTACTTC. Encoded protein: CASSEQSLGRGYEQYF.

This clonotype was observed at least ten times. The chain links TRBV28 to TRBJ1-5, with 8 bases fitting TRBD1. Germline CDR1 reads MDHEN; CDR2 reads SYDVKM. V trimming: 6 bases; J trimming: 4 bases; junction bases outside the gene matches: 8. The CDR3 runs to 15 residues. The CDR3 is CASSLTGGANQPQHF. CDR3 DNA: TGTGCCAGCAGCCTCACAGGGGGGGCGAATCAGCCCCAGCATTTT.

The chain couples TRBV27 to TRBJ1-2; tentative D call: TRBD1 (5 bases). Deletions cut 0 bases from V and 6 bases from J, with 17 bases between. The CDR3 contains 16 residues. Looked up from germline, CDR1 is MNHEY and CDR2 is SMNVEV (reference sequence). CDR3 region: CASSLSDEGRKDGYTF. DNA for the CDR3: TGTGCCAGCAGTTTATCGGACGAGGGGAGGAAGGATGGCTACACCTTC.

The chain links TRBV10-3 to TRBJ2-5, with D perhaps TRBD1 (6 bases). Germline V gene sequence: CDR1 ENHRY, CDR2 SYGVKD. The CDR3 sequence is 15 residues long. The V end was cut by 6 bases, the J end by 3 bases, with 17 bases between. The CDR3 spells CAIRNRVPGEETQYF. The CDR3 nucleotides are TGTGCCATCAGAAACAGGGTACCCGGGGAAGAGACCCAGTACTTC.

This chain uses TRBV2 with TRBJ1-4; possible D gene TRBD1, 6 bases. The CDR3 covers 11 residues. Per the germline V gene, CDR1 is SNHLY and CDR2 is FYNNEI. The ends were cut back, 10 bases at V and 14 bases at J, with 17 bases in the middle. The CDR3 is CAIIATGSLFF. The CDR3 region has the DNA TGTGCCATCATTGCAACAGGGTCGCTGTTTTTT.

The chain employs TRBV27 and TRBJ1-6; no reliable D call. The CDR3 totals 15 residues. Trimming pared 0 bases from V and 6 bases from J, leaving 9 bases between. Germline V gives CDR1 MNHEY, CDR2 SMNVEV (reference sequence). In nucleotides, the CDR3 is TGTGCCAGCAGTTTATCGAGTGCCTCTAATTCACCCCTCCACTTT. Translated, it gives CASSLSSASNSPLHF.

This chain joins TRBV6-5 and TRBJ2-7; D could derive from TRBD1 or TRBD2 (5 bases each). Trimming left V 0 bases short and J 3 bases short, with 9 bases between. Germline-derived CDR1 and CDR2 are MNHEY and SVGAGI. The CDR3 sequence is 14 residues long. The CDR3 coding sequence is TGTGCCAGCAGTTACTCAGGGGAGTTCTACGAGCAGTACTTC. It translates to CASSYSGEFYEQYF.

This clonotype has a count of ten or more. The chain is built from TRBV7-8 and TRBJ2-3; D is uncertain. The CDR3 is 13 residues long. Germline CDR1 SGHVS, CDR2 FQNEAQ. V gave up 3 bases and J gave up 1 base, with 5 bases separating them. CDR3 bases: TGTGCCAGCAGCTTGGATCGCACAGATACGCAGTATTTT. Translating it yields CASSLDRTDTQYF.

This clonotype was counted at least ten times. CDR3 loop: CASSLRGGRSEKLFF. The CDR3 nucleotides read TGTGCCAGCTCTCTTCGGGGGGGCCGGAGTGAAAAACTGTTTTTT. J is TRBJ1-4 and V is TRBV18; TRBD1 might be the D (6 bases). Deletions cut 6 bases from V and 7 bases from J, with 18 bases between. CDR1 and CDR2 from the germline V gene are KGHSH and LQKENI. This CDR3 is 15 amino acids long.

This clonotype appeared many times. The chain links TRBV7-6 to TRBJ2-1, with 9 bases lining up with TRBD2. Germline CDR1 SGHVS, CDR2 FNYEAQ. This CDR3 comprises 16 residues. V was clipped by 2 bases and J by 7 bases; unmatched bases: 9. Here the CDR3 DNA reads TGTGCCAGCAGCTTAAGAGGCGGGGGGGCAATAAATGAGCAGTTCTTC. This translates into CASSLRGGGAINEQFF.

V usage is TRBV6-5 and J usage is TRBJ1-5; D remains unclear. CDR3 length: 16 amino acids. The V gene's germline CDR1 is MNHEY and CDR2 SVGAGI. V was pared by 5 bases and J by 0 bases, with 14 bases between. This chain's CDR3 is CASSPSAGYSNQPQHF. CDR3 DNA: TGTGCCAGCAGTCCCTCCGCGGGATATAGCAATCAGCCCCAGCATTTT.

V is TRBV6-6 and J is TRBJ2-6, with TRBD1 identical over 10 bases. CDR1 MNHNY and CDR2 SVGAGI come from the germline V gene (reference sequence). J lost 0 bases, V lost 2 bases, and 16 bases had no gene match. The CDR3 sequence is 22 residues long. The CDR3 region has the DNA TGTGCCAGCAGTTACCCAATACCTGGGGACAGGGGCCGGATCTCTGGGGCCAACGTCCTGACTTTC. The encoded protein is CASSYPIPGDRGRISGANVLTF.

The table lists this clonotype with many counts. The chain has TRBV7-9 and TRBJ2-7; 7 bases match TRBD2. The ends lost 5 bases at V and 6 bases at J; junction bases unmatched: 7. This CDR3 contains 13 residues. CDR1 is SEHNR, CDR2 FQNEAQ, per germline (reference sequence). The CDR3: CASSRIPSGEQYF. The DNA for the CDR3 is TGTGCCAGCAGCCGGATCCCTAGCGGCGAGCAGTACTTC.

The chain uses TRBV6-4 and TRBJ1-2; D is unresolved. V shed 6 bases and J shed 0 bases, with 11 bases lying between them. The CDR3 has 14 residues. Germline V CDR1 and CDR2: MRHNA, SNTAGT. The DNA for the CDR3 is TGTGCCAGCAGGCCGGCAGAGGCTAACTATGGCTACACCTTC. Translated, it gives CASRPAEANYGYTF.

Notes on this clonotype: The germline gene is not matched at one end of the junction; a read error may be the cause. The CDR3 DNA is TGTGCCAGCAGCCCTGGGACTAGCGGGGTTTACAATAAGCAGTTCTTC. Translation: CASSPGTSGVYNKQFF. This sequence joins TRBV7-6 and TRBJ2-1; TRBD2 matches at 13 bases. The CDR3 runs 16 residues. Germline values: CDR1 SGHVS, CDR2 FNYEAQ.

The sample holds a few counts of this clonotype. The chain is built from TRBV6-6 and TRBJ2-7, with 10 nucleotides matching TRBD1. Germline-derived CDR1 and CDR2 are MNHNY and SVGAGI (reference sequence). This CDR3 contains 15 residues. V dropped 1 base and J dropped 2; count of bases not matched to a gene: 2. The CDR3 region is CASSYYGTGAYEQYF. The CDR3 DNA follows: TGTGCCAGCAGTTACTATGGGACAGGGGCCTACGAGCAGTACTTC.

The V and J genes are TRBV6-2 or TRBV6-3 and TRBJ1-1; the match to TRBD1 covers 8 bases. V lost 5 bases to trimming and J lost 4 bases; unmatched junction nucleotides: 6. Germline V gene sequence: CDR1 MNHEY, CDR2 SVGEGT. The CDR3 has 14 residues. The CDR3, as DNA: TGTGCCAGCAGTAGGGGACAGGTCTTCACTGAAGCTTTCTTT. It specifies CASSRGQVFTEAFF.